This T cell receptor beta chain was recorded in a study of T cell repertoires in cytomegalovirus infection. In the study overall: Indications came from public TCR beta signatures; they pointed to CMV infection and to a matching HLA type.

General study findings and limits: Predominance within the ex vivo response was attributable to HLA-C-restricted CMV-specific TCR beta clonotypes.

Ten or more counts support this clonotype. Its antigen is still unknown. Trimming removed 0 bases from V and 0 bases from J; junction bases left unmatched: 7. This CDR3 comprises 17 residues. Germline assignment: CDR1 MNHEY and CDR2 SVGAGI. One entry per CDR3 protein, called by TCRdb with MiXCR from the reads. Altogether approximately 630,000 distinct CDR3 sequences are present, around 24% being singletons, with the ten largest covering 7% to 9%. Material for sequencing was CD8+ T cells from PBMCs. The clonotype comes from a human donor in good health (CMV status not recorded). Some clones in this sample may be carry-over from other donors' samples. This sequence joins TRBV6-5 and TRBJ2-5; 7 bases fit TRBD1. CDR3 sequence reads: CASSYSKFGTDQETQYF. The DNA for the CDR3 is TGTGCCAGCAGTTACTCGAAGTTTGGGACAGACCAAGAGACCCAGTACTTC.